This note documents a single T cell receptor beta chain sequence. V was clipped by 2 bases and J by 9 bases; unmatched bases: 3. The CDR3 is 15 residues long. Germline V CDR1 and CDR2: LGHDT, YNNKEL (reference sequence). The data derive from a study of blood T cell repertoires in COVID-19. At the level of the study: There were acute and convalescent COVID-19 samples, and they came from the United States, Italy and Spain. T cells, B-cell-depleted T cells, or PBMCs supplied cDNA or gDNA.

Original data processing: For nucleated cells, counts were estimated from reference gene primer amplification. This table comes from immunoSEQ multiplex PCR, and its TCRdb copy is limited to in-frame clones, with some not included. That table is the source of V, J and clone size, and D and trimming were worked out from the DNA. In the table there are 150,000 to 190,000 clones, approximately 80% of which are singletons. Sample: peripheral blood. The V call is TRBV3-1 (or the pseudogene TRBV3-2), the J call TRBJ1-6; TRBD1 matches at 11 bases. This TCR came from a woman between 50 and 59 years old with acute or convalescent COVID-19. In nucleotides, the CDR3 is TGTGCCAGCAGCCAACTCGGGACAGGGGGTTCACCCCTCCACTTT. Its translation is CASSQLGTGGSPLHF.